Shown below are 26 T cell receptor beta chains from a single sample sequenced in a study of blood T cell repertoires in COVID-19. The data were produced by immunoSEQ multiplex PCR, yet TCRdb's version contains in-frame clones alone and is incomplete. The sample carries 60,000 or so clones, approximately 80% recorded once. The specimen was peripheral blood. The receptors shown here come from a young man with COVID-19, enrolled during active disease.

The rearrangement joins TRBV5-4 to TRBJ2-5; 8 bases match TRBD1. Germline V gene data show CDR1 as SGHNT and CDR2 as YYREEE (reference sequence). J was trimmed by 3 bases and V by 4 bases; bases with no gene match: 8. The CDR3 has 15 amino acids. The CDR3 here is CASSHQTDREETQYF. CDR3 coding DNA: TGTGCCAGCAGCCACCAAACGGACAGGGAAGAGACCCAGTACTTC.

The rearrangement joins TRBV30 to TRBJ2-7; possible D gene TRBD1, 6 bases. This CDR3 has 12 residues. From germline, CDR1 is GTSNPN and CDR2 SVGIG (reference sequence). With 4 bases removed from V and 7 bases from J, the gap between germline ends came to 14 bases. CDR3 DNA: TGTGCCTGGAACCTGGACAGAAGGGAGCAGTACTTC. Amino acid sequence: CAWNLDRREQYF.

In DNA, the CDR3 is TGTGCCATCAGGCCCGGTGCTAGCGGGAGGCACACAGATACGCAGTATTTT. Encoded protein: CAIRPGASGRHTDTQYF. The chain employs TRBV10-3 and TRBJ2-3; 11 nucleotides match TRBD2. Losses at the gene ends were 6 bases for V and 2 bases for J; bases not matched to a gene: 10. The CDR3 runs to 17 residues. The germline gives CDR1 ENHRY, CDR2 SYGVKD.

The V call is TRBV3-1 (or the pseudogene TRBV3-2), the J call TRBJ2-1; D is possibly TRBD2 (6 bases). In germline, CDR1 is LGHDT, CDR2 YNNKEL (reference sequence). V was cut by 3 bases and J by 11 bases, with 20 bases left in between. CDR3 length equals 15 residues. This CDR3 reads CASSQLGLTAKKQFF. The CDR3 nucleotides are TGTGCCAGCAGCCAGCTGGGACTGACTGCCAAGAAGCAGTTCTTC.

This rearrangement joins TRBV11-2 to TRBJ2-7, with a possible D match to TRBD2 (5 bases). This CDR3 region has 12 residues. Germline loops: CDR1 SGHAT, CDR2 FQNNGV. V was pared by 2 bases and J by 4 bases, with 6 bases between. Here the CDR3 reads CASSLRDYEQYF. CDR3 sequence (DNA): TGTGCCAGCAGCTTACGGGATTACGAGCAGTACTTC.

This chain connects TRBV5-1 to TRBJ2-7; 7 nucleotides match TRBD1. The CDR3 loop spans 14 amino acids. Germline V gene data show CDR1 as SGHRS and CDR2 as YFSETQ. V dropped 4 bases and J dropped 3; count of bases not matched to a gene: 7. CDR3 region: CASSLPGQSYEQYF. CDR3 DNA sequence: TGCGCCAGCAGCCTACCGGGACAGAGCTACGAGCAGTACTTC.

This clone occurred once. The V call is TRBV6-5, the J call TRBJ1-2; no clear D. Trimming cost V 0 bases and J 4 bases, with 12 bases left between them. Germline lookup yields CDR1 MNHEY and CDR2 SVGAGI. This CDR3 spans 15 amino acids. The CDR3 loop is CASSYSIRRSYGYTF. The CDR3 DNA sequence: TGTGCCAGCAGTTACTCGATTCGGCGGAGCTATGGCTACACCTTC.

The chain has TRBV6-6 and TRBJ1-4; 10 nucleotides match TRBD1. The CDR3 runs 19 residues. V lost 6 bases, J lost 2 bases, and 15 bases stayed unmatched. Looked up from germline, CDR1 is MNHNY and CDR2 is SVGAGI (reference sequence). The CDR3 DNA reads TGTGCCAGCAGCTCCGCCGGACCGACAGGGGGCTCGACTAATGAAAAACTGTTTTTT. Translating it yields CASSSAGPTGGSTNEKLFF.

The chain combines TRBV30 with TRBJ2-5; 8 bases are shared with TRBD2. Germline V CDR1 and CDR2: GTSNPN, SVGIG (reference sequence). Unmatched junction bases numbered 5, after V lost 0 bases and J lost 5 bases. The CDR3 has 14 amino acids. This chain's CDR3 is CAWSVSGRGETQYF. The CDR3 DNA reads TGTGCCTGGAGTGTATCCGGGAGGGGGGAGACCCAGTACTTC.

This chain connects TRBV4-1 to TRBJ1-6, with D possibly being TRBD1 (6 bases). The CDR3 totals 14 residues. V lost 0 bases, J lost 7 bases, and 7 bases lay in between. Looked up from germline, CDR1 is MGHRA and CDR2 is YSYEKL. CDR3 sequence: CASSQDRGNSPLHF. The CDR3 DNA sequence: TGCGCCAGCAGCCAAGACAGGGGCAATTCACCCCTCCACTTT.

This clone came up once. The rearrangement joins TRBV14 to TRBJ2-3, with 9 bases matching TRBD2. V dropped 4 bases and J dropped 4; count of bases not matched to a gene: 9. The CDR3 is 16 residues long. Germline values: CDR1 SGHDN, CDR2 FVKESK. For the CDR3, the DNA is TGTGCCAGCAGCCCTCACGCTAGCGGGAATGCAGATACGCAGTATTTT. This codes for CASSPHASGNADTQYF.

J is TRBJ2-3 and V is TRBV10-3, with 8 bases matching TRBD2. V was pared by 6 bases and J by 3 bases, with 14 bases of the junction left unmatched. Germline CDR1 ENHRY, CDR2 SYGVKD. The length of the CDR3 is 17 residues. The DNA of the CDR3 is TGTGCCATCAGCATGCTGGGGAGCGGGAGTATGACAGATACGCAGTATTTT. It translates to CAISMLGSGSMTDTQYF.

The chain joins TRBV28 to TRBJ1-2; D remains unclear. Trimming pared 10 bases from V and 5 bases from J, leaving 11 bases between. CDR1 and CDR2 (germline): MDHEN, SYDVKM. This CDR3 contains 11 residues. This chain's CDR3 is CATSFGYGYTF. CDR3 sequence (DNA): TGTGCCACTTCCTTCGGGTATGGCTACACCTTC.

The V call is TRBV28, the J call TRBJ1-2; D not certain. V was pared by 10 bases and J by 0 bases, with 9 bases between. CDR1 MDHEN and CDR2 SYDVKM come from the germline V gene. This CDR3 has 12 residues. CDR3 bases: TGTGCCACCTCTTCTACTAACTATGGCTACACCTTC. As protein: CATSSTNYGYTF.

This clone has only one observation. This chain joins TRBV6-5 and TRBJ2-7, with TRBD1 as a possible D gene (5 bases). The CDR3 totals 15 residues. V was shortened by 5 bases and J by 7 bases, with 21 bases between the two germline ends. The germline gives CDR1 MNHEY, CDR2 SVGAGI. The CDR3 DNA reads as TGTGCCAGCAGTCGGCGACAGAGACAGACTCATGAGCAGTACTTC. It yields the protein CASSRRQRQTHEQYF.

This clone was seen just once. CDR3 DNA: TGTGCCACCTCCCTCGACCCCGGACACACAGATACGCAGTATTTT. Encoded protein: CATSLDPGHTDTQYF. The chain is built from TRBV7-2 and TRBJ2-3, with TRBD1 as a possible D gene (5 bases). The ends were cut back, 10 bases at V and 2 bases at J, with 19 bases in the middle. The germline gives CDR1 SGHTA, CDR2 FQGNSA. The CDR3 extends over 15 amino acids.

The rearrangement joins TRBV6-5 to TRBJ2-1, with D possibly being TRBD1 (7 bases). Germline CDR1 and CDR2: MNHEY and SVGAGI. V lost 6 bases and J lost 5, with 17 bases in between. The CDR3 consists of 15 residues. In DNA, the CDR3 is TGTGCCAGCAGCCCCAGGGGGGAGAGCAACAATGAGCAGTTCTTC. This encodes CASSPRGESNNEQFF.

This clone was observed a handful of times. The V and J genes are TRBV24-1 and TRBJ2-7; 15 nucleotides align to TRBD2. There are 16 residues in the CDR3. In germline, CDR1 is KGHDR, CDR2 SFDVKD. The junction had 7 bases not matched to a gene; V was cut back by 4 bases and J by 7 bases. The CDR3 sequence: CATSDPGLAGGGEQYF. CDR3 sequence (DNA): TGTGCCACCAGTGACCCCGGACTAGCGGGAGGGGGGGAGCAGTACTTC.

The chain joins TRBV30 to TRBJ1-4; 12 bases are a match to TRBD1. The CDR3 totals 14 residues. From germline, CDR1 is GTSNPN and CDR2 SVGIG (reference sequence). Trimming at V came to 3 bases and at J to 9 bases, leaving 5 bases not matched to a gene. CDR3 nucleotides: TGTGCCTGGAGCGCGGGACAGGGGGCTAAAAAACTGTTTTTT. Its protein product is CAWSAGQGAKKLFF.

This clone is a singleton in its sample. V is TRBV14 and J is TRBJ1-2; tentative D call: TRBD1 (6 bases). There are 14 residues in the CDR3. In germline, CDR1 is SGHDN, CDR2 FVKESK. The V gene lost 2 bases and the J gene lost 5 bases, with 12 bases spanning the gap. The chain's CDR3 is CASSQQGTRYGYTF. CDR3 bases: TGTGCCAGCAGCCAACAGGGGACCAGGTATGGCTACACCTTC.

This clone was observed once. The genes are TRBV6-5 and TRBJ1-4; D may be TRBD1 (6 bases). The CDR3 totals 13 residues. V dropped 11 bases and J dropped 7 bases, with 17 bases sitting between them. Germline CDR1 reads MNHEY; CDR2 reads SVGAGI. The DNA of the CDR3 is TGTGCCTGTGGGGGCGTCTGGAGTGAAAAACTGTTTTTT. It translates to CACGGVWSEKLFF.

The chain employs TRBV29-1 and TRBJ2-7; no definite D call. Trimming took 4 bases from V and 5 from J, leaving 15 bases between them. The CDR3 has 13 residues. Germline CDR1 and CDR2: SQVTM and ANQGSEA. CDR3 in amino acids: CSVAGSLSDEQYF. The CDR3 DNA sequence: TGCAGCGTTGCCGGGTCGTTATCGGACGAGCAGTACTTC.

CDR3 amino acids: CASSLPGRQETQYF. CDR3 sequence (DNA): TGTGCCAGCAGCTTGCCAGGGAGGCAAGAGACCCAGTACTTC. The chain links TRBV5-8 to TRBJ2-5, with D maybe TRBD2 (6 bases). Deletions cut 1 base from V and 2 bases from J, with 9 bases between. The CDR3 contains 14 residues. CDR1 SGHTS and CDR2 YDEGEE come from the germline V gene.

DNA for the CDR3: TGTGCCAGCAGCCCCTGGGGACTAGACTACGAGCAGTACTTC. Amino acid sequence: CASSPWGLDYEQYF. The chain carries TRBV4-2 and TRBJ2-7, with 8 bases that match TRBD2. This CDR3 is 14 amino acids long. J lost 3 bases, V lost 4 bases, and 5 bases had no gene match. Germline V gene data show CDR1 as LGHNA and CDR2 as YNFKEQ.

As to this clone: At the DNA level, this CDR3 is encoded by other sequences in the same sample as well. V and J are TRBV6-2 or TRBV6-3 and TRBJ2-3, with 9 bases aligning to TRBD2. CDR1 and CDR2 from the germline V gene are MNHEY and SVGEGT. Trimming removed 4 bases from V and 2 bases from J; junction bases left unmatched: 4. This CDR3 has 15 amino acids. The CDR3: CASSLTSGSTDTQYF. DNA for the CDR3: TGTGCCAGCAGTTTGACTAGCGGATCCACAGATACGCAGTATTTT.

V and J are TRBV1 and TRBJ2-5; the D segment call TRBD2 is taken from the table without a DNA check. TRBV1 is described as a pseudogene. The CDR3 extends over 20 amino acids. The DNA of the CDR3 is TGCACCAGCAGCCAAGAAATCCTAAGCGGGAGGGCCCCTTTCCAAGAGACCCAGTACTTC. This sequence encodes CTSSQEILSGRAPFQETQYF.